A single TCR beta chain is shown here with its context. The data stem from a study of T-cell memory formation after mild COVID-19. The CDR3 contains 14 residues. Germline V gene lookup returns CDR1 MDHEN and CDR2 SYDVKM. The V segment lost 7 bases and the J segment 1 base; nucleotides outside the gene matches: 2. Constant-segment primers were used for 5'RACE, and the resulting TCR alpha and TCR beta cDNA libraries carried sample barcodes and UMIs. Each CDR3 protein is one row after TCRdb ran MiXCR on the 5' RACE reads. The profile covers 75,000 to 95,000 distinct CDR3 sequences, with about 13% appearing a single time and 27% taken by the ten largest.

Sequencing used PBMCs or a T cell subset sorted from them (not recorded which). The source of this sequence is an adult woman who had mild COVID-19 (a few samples of this study predate the infection). Cell type and time point are not known. This chain links TRBV28 with TRBJ2-1, with TRBD2 identical over 9 bases. CDR3 nucleotide sequence: TGTGCCAGCATTCTAGCGGGATCCTACAATGAGCAGTTCTTC. As protein: CASILAGSYNEQFF. Filled out from reference TRBV28 and TRBJ2-1, the complete variable domain reads DVKVTQSSRYLVKRTGEKVFLECVQDMDHENMFWYRQDPGLGLRLIYFSYDVKMKEKGDIPEGYSVSREKKERFSLILESASTNQTSMYLCASILAGSYNEQFFGPGTRLTVL.